Listed here is a single T cell receptor beta chain. Its target is not known. The PCR employed 60 Vbeta primers together with 13 Jbeta primers. Data came from immunoSEQ multiplex PCR; TCRdb stores just in-frame clones and leaves some out. Seen here are roughly 120,000 clones, 73% observed once, and the top ten hold roughly 0.87%. This specimen comes from a study of cytomegalovirus exposure and HLA in healthy donors. Study information: A prior analysis found about 110 million unique TCR beta sequences from about 179 million T cells.

Trimming removed 1 base from V and 5 bases from J, with 11 bases in between. The CDR3 contains 14 residues. Germline CDR1 reads SGHTA; CDR2 reads FQGNSA. Findings of the study overall: For most TCR beta V segments, an earlier analysis put the productive rate at about 90% or about 30% of the time. HLA-A and HLA-B allele assignments for most subjects were reportedly predicted accurately using TCR beta sequences. Later on, an analysis tied around 17,000 TCR beta sequences to HLA alleles at 0.05 false discovery rate.

The sequenced sample consisted of PBMCs. This sequence originates from a woman younger than 45 in good health and CMV-seronegative. The genes are TRBV7-2 and TRBJ1-1; unclear D gene. The CDR3, as DNA: TGTGCCAGCAGCTTAGTCTTAGCGAGTACTGAAGCTTTCTTT. Translating gives CASSLVLASTEAFF.